These 17 T cell receptor beta chains came from one sample sequenced in a study of neurological immune-mediated disorders. TCRdb called the 5' RACE reads again in MiXCR, with one record for every CDR3 protein. The sample yields about 40,000 distinct CDR3 sequences, approximately 2.4% seen once. Sequencing input: PBMCs. The receptors stem from a man over 45 with multiple sclerosis.

This clonotype was counted at least ten times. The chain joins TRBV5-1 to TRBJ1-2; D is unresolved. Deletions cut 0 bases from V and 8 bases from J, with 11 bases between. The CDR3 is 13 residues long. Germline V gene data show CDR1 as SGHRS and CDR2 as YFSETQ. The CDR3 nucleotides are TGCGCCAGCAGCTTGGGGTCGGTAGGAGGCTACACCTTC. It codes for CASSLGSVGGYTF.

This clonotype was recorded at least ten times. The chain combines TRBV20-1 with TRBJ2-7; D perhaps matches TRBD1 (6 bases). Trimming shortened V by 6 bases and J by 6 bases, and 18 bases separated the two germline ends. The CDR3 totals 13 residues. Looked up from germline, CDR1 is DFQATT and CDR2 is SNEGSKA (reference sequence). The CDR3 coding sequence is TGCAGTGCCCGACCCGGACAGCGGTCCGAGCAGTACTTC. Translated, it gives CSARPGQRSEQYF.

This clonotype was picked up many times. The chain is built from TRBV12-3 or TRBV12-4 and TRBJ1-2, with D perhaps TRBD1 (5 bases). V gave up 2 bases and J gave up 4 bases, with 11 bases separating them. CDR3 length equals 14 residues. The CDR3 loop is CASSLRGVGYGYTF. DNA of the CDR3: TGTGCCAGCAGTTTAAGAGGGGTCGGCTATGGCTACACCTTC.

This clonotype was counted many times. The chain joins TRBV20-1 to TRBJ2-5; 8 bases match TRBD1. Germline V lookup: CDR1 DFQATT, CDR2 SNEGSKA (reference sequence). V lost 5 bases and J lost 1; bases outside the gene matches: 9. The CDR3 is 15 residues long. This chain's CDR3 is CSASDWGQVQETQYF. In nucleotides, the CDR3 is TGCAGTGCTTCAGATTGGGGACAGGTCCAAGAGACCCAGTACTTC.

The sample holds many counts of this clonotype. J is TRBJ2-7 and V is TRBV20-1, with 7 nucleotides matching TRBD1. The CDR3 has 14 amino acids. The junction had 12 bases not matched to a gene; V was cut back by 5 bases and J by 5 bases. Germline V lookup: CDR1 DFQATT, CDR2 SNEGSKA (reference sequence). The CDR3 is CSAVRDSFVNEQYF. The CDR3, as DNA: TGCAGTGCTGTAAGGGACAGCTTTGTCAACGAGCAGTACTTC.

This clonotype was counted ten times or more. Mismatch with germline at one junction end may stem from a read error. The chain employs TRBV5-1 and TRBJ1-6, with 7 bases that match TRBD1. The CDR3 covers 16 residues. Germline lookup yields CDR1 SGHRS and CDR2 YFSETQ. DNA for the CDR3: TGCGCCAGCAGCTTGGGGGGGAACAGGGGTAATTCACCCCTCAACTTT. This gives the protein CASSLGGNRGNSPLNF. The full variable domain, in which reference TRBV5-1 and TRBJ1-6 provide the parts outside the CDR3, is KAGVTQTPRYLIKTRGQQVTLSCSPISGHRSVSWYQQTPGQGLQFLFEYFSETQRNKGNFPGRFSGRQFSNSRSEMNVSTLELGDSALYLCASSLGGNRGNSPLNFGNGTRLTVT.

This clonotype was counted ten times or more. This sequence joins TRBV5-1 and TRBJ2-1, with D uncertain. CDR1 and CDR2 from the germline V gene are SGHRS and YFSETQ. V was pared by 0 bases and J by 3 bases, with 7 bases between. CDR3 length: 14 amino acids. This CDR3 reads CASSLEADYNEQFF. DNA for the CDR3: TGCGCCAGCAGCTTGGAGGCAGACTACAATGAGCAGTTCTTC.

This clonotype came up many times. This rearrangement joins TRBV7-8 to TRBJ1-5, with D unresolved. The CDR3 covers 14 residues. The germline gives CDR1 SGHVS, CDR2 FQNEAQ. Trimming shortened V by 0 bases and J by 1 base, and 4 bases separated the two germline ends. The CDR3 DNA is TGTGCCAGCAGCTTAGCGCAAAGCAATCAGCCCCAGCATTTT. This sequence encodes CASSLAQSNQPQHF.

There are many counts of this clonotype. The V gene is TRBV6-1, the J gene TRBJ1-2; the D is unclear. The CDR3 has 14 amino acids. Trimming removed 5 bases at V and 5 bases at J, with 15 bases between. Germline CDR1 MNHNS, CDR2 SASEGT. The CDR3 spells CASSTTSGGYGYTF. For the CDR3, the DNA is TGTGCCAGCAGTACCACATCCGGCGGGTATGGCTACACCTTC.

In its sample, this clonotype was seen many times. The chain carries TRBV7-2 and TRBJ2-1, with 7 bases aligning to TRBD2. Germline values: CDR1 SGHTA, CDR2 FQGNSA. The CDR3 loop spans 14 amino acids. The trim removed 1 base at V and 10 bases at J, leaving 7 bases unmatched. The CDR3 loop is CASSLVIGTKEQFF. CDR3 bases: TGTGCCAGCAGCTTAGTAATCGGGACTAAAGAGCAGTTCTTC.

Many counts were recorded for this clonotype. This chain connects TRBV20-1 to TRBJ2-2, with TRBD2 identical over 8 bases. Germline CDR1 DFQATT, CDR2 SNEGSKA (reference sequence). Unmatched junction bases numbered 5, after V lost 1 base and J lost 4 bases. This CDR3 region has 15 residues. The DNA of the CDR3 is TGCAGTGCTAGAGTAGGGACTAGTGGCACCGGGGAGCTGTTTTTT. Amino acids: CSARVGTSGTGELFF.

This clonotype was seen at least ten times. V is TRBV7-2 and J is TRBJ2-1, with unresolved D. From germline, CDR1 is SGHTA and CDR2 FQGNSA. The CDR3 loop spans 12 amino acids. V dropped 3 bases and J dropped 6 bases, with 6 bases sitting between them. CDR3 bases: TGTGCCAGCAGCTTCACCCCCAATGAGCAGTTCTTC. Residues: CASSFTPNEQFF.

At least ten counts were recorded for this clonotype. Compared with germline, one end of the junction differs, possibly owing to a read error. This chain joins TRBV7-6 and TRBJ1-5, with unresolved D. The CDR3 extends over 14 amino acids. Germline CDR1 SGHVS, CDR2 FNYEAQ. CDR3 region: CASSLGGLNQPQNF. Written as DNA, the CDR3 is TGTGCCAGCAGCTTAGGGGGTCTCAATCAGCCCCAGAATTTT.

The J gene is TRBJ2-7, the V gene TRBV5-1, with TRBD1 identical over 7 bases. Germline V gives CDR1 SGHRS, CDR2 YFSETQ. The CDR3 length is 15 residues. The V gene end was trimmed by 4 bases and the J gene end by 2 bases; junction bases not matched to a gene: 9. The CDR3 sequence is CASSPAGTATYEQYF. In nucleotides, the CDR3 is TGCGCCAGCAGCCCGGCCGGGACAGCGACCTACGAGCAGTACTTC.

This clonotype was seen repeatedly, ten times or more. The chain couples TRBV5-1 to TRBJ1-1; tentatively, D is TRBD1 (5 bases). V dropped 4 bases and J dropped 5 bases, with 9 bases sitting between them. CDR3 length equals 12 residues. Germline V gene sequence: CDR1 SGHRS, CDR2 YFSETQ. The CDR3 coding sequence is TGCGCCAGCAGCCAGGACATTACTGAAGCTTTCTTT. The encoded protein is CASSQDITEAFF.

This clonotype was detected many times. The chain links TRBV2 to TRBJ1-1; no clear D gene. Trimming left V 0 bases short and J 4 bases short, with 18 bases between. The CDR3 has 17 amino acids. Germline CDR1 is SNHLY and CDR2 is FYNNEI. As DNA, the CDR3 is TGTGCCAGCAGTGAAGCGAGGAAGGGAGTGTCTGGCACTGAAGCTTTCTTT. This encodes CASSEARKGVSGTEAFF. The full variable domain, completed using reference TRBV2 and TRBJ1-1, is EPEVTQTPSHQVTQMGQEVILRCVPISNHLYFYWYRQILGQKVEFLVSFYNNEISEKSEIFDDQFSVERPDGSNFTLKIRSTKLEDSAMYFCASSEARKGVSGTEAFFGQGTRLTVV.

This clonotype was detected only a few times. A much larger clone lies one base from this, so it may be a read error. This sequence joins TRBV20-1 and TRBJ2-1; TRBD1 matches 7 bases. V dropped 6 bases and J dropped 6; count of bases not matched to a gene: 11. The germline gives CDR1 DFQATT, CDR2 SNEGSKA (reference sequence). CDR3 size: 14 residues. The chain's CDR3 is CSAGGDQKVNEQFF. CDR3 in DNA: TGCAGTGCAGGGGGCGACCAGAAAGTCAATGAGCAGTTCTTC.